The 21 T cell receptor beta chains reported below all come from one sample, sequenced in a study of metastatic and nonmetastatic thyroid tumors. TCRdb re-called the PCR reads through MiXCR. The repertoire holds tens of thousands of clones, with approximately 31% as singletons. Nobody among the patients had been given any treatment before thyroid surgery. What was sequenced was tumor tissue. Receptors were obtained from a female donor with papillary thyroid cancer or a benign thyroid nodule (not recorded which). Some clones in this sample may be carry-over from other donors' samples.

This clone came up a few times. The gene calls are TRBV12-3 or TRBV12-4 and TRBJ2-7; no definite D call. V shed 6 bases and J shed 1 base, with 16 bases lying between them. CDR3 size: 15 residues. In DNA, the CDR3 is TGTGCCAGCAGCCTAGTGCAGCCGGGTTCCTACGAGCAGTACTTC. Protein: CASSLVQPGSYEQYF.

This clone was recorded only once. The rearrangement joins TRBV5-1 to TRBJ1-5; D is possibly TRBD1 (5 bases). Germline assignment: CDR1 SGHRS and CDR2 YFSETQ. Trimming pared 4 bases from V and 3 bases from J, leaving 11 bases between. CDR3 length: 14 residues. DNA of the CDR3: TGCGCCAGCAGCCCTGGGACCGTCAATCAGCCCCAGCATTTT. Amino acids: CASSPGTVNQPQHF. The full variable domain, in which reference TRBV5-1 and TRBJ1-5 provide the parts outside the CDR3, is KAGVTQTPRYLIKTRGQQVTLSCSPISGHRSVSWYQQTPGQGLQFLFEYFSETQRNKGNFPGRFSGRQFSNSRSEMNVSTLELGDSALYLCASSPGTVNQPQHFGDGTRLSIL.

Concerning this clone: The conserved phenylalanine or tryptophan is not found at the CDR3 terminus, so this likely reflects a read error. No DNA is shown, since the ends of the CDR3 on it are uncertain; the CDR3 is the one TCRdb lists. The J gene is TRBJ1-1, the V gene TRBV15. The CDR3 is 13 residues long, ends included. Germline V gene data show CDR1 as LNHNV and CDR2 as YYDKDF (reference sequence). The CDR3 is CATSRDQTWEVFI.

The V gene is TRBV28, the J gene TRBJ1-6; TRBD1 matches at 9 bases. Germline CDR1 MDHEN, CDR2 SYDVKM. CDR3 size: 14 residues. Losses at the gene ends were 8 bases for V and 10 bases for J; bases not matched to a gene: 9. The CDR3 spells CASLTGGSWSPLHF. The CDR3 DNA is TGTGCCAGCCTAACAGGGGGCTCGTGGTCACCCCTCCACTTT.

The chain is built from TRBV4-3 and TRBJ1-1; tentative D call: TRBD1 (5 bases). From germline, CDR1 is LGHNA and CDR2 YSLEER. CDR3 length: 15 residues. Trimming took off 1 base at V and 1 base at J, with 10 bases between the two ends. As DNA, the CDR3 is TGCGCCAGCAGCCAAGGGTACACAGGGAACACTGAAGCTTTCTTT. This sequence encodes CASSQGYTGNTEAFF.

This clone was seen once. The CDR3: CASSSGFGTDTQYF. The CDR3 DNA reads as TGTGCCAGCAGCTCAGGGTTCGGTACAGATACGCAGTATTTT. V is TRBV11-1 and J is TRBJ2-3, with D perhaps TRBD1 (5 bases). The germline gives CDR1 SGHAT, CDR2 FQDESV (reference sequence). The V and J ends lost 4 bases and 3 bases respectively, with 11 bases between them. The CDR3 consists of 14 residues.

This clone has only a few counts. The V call is TRBV6-1, the J call TRBJ2-7; TRBD2 aligns across 12 bases. Trimming cost V 4 bases and J 2 bases; bases outside gene matches: 3. The V gene's germline CDR1 is MNHNS and CDR2 SASEGT. The CDR3 covers 15 residues. Here the CDR3 reads CASSVLAGGPYEQYF. As DNA, the CDR3 is TGTGCCAGCAGTGTACTAGCGGGAGGTCCCTACGAGCAGTACTTC.

This clone was counted a few times. The genes are TRBV28 and TRBJ1-2, with a weak D call TRBD1 (6 bases). Germline values: CDR1 MDHEN, CDR2 SYDVKM. Trimming took off 2 bases at V and 4 bases at J, with 11 bases between the two ends. This CDR3 comprises 14 residues. The CDR3 nucleotides read TGTGCCAGCAGTTTACGTCGGGGGCTCTATGGCTACACCTTC. Translating gives CASSLRRGLYGYTF.

CDR3 bases: TGTGCCAGCAGCCGCACACAGGGGGTCTACGAGCAGTACTTC. Amino acid sequence: CASSRTQGVYEQYF. The gene calls are TRBV4-2 and TRBJ2-7, with 8 nucleotides matching TRBD1. CDR3 length: 14 amino acids. Trimming at V came to 4 bases and at J to 3 bases, leaving 5 bases not matched to a gene. CDR1 and CDR2 (germline): LGHNA, YNFKEQ.

The CDR3: CASSYGPGTYTGELFF. DNA of the CDR3: TGTGCCAGCAGTTACGGCCCTGGTACCTACACCGGGGAGCTGTTTTTT. V and J are TRBV6-2 or TRBV6-3 and TRBJ2-2; no clear D. The V gene lost 2 bases and the J gene lost 3 bases, with 13 bases spanning the gap. Germline CDR1 and CDR2: MNHEY and SVGEGT. This CDR3 contains 16 residues.

The chain employs TRBV12-3 or TRBV12-4 and TRBJ2-2; D not resolved. Trimming pared 6 bases from V and 6 bases from J, leaving 14 bases between. This CDR3 has 14 residues. CDR3 nucleotides: TGTGCCAGCAGCCTGGGTGTTGAAGCCGGGGAGCTGTTTTTT. Translating gives CASSLGVEAGELFF.

This clone was detected only a few times. The chain uses TRBV6-9 and TRBJ2-2; TRBD1 or TRBD2 may be the D gene (5 bases each). Trimming removed 2 bases from V and 4 bases from J, with 11 bases in between. CDR1 and CDR2 (germline): MNHGY, SVAAGI. This CDR3 has 15 amino acids. The chain's CDR3 is CASSYQWDRTGELFF. In nucleotides, the CDR3 is TGTGCCAGCAGTTATCAGTGGGACCGCACCGGGGAGCTGTTTTTT.

J is TRBJ2-1 and V is TRBV28; no clear D. CDR1 and CDR2 from the germline V gene are MDHEN and SYDVKM. The CDR3 extends over 13 amino acids. The ends were cut back, 7 bases at V and 6 bases at J, with 13 bases in the middle. CDR3 in DNA: TGTGCCAGCAATCGCCCATCTCTCAATGAGCAGTTCTTC. It encodes CASNRPSLNEQFF.

There are a few counts of this clone. This chain links TRBV6-1 with TRBJ2-3; no clear D gene. V lost 2 bases and J 9 bases, leaving 12 bases between the germline ends. This CDR3 contains 13 residues. Germline V lookup: CDR1 MNHNS, CDR2 SASEGT. The CDR3 DNA reads TGTGCCAGCAGTGAACTCGAGATAGTGACGCAGTATTTT. Translation: CASSELEIVTQYF.

The V call is TRBV6-1, the J call TRBJ2-7; D is possibly TRBD1 (6 bases). This CDR3 comprises 14 residues. In germline, CDR1 is MNHNS, CDR2 SASEGT. The CDR3 loop is CAVKRGKEAYEQYF. CDR3 coding DNA: TGTGCTGTGAAAAGGGGGAAGGAAGCCTACGAGCAGTACTTC.

This clone was counted a few times. The chain combines TRBV20-1 with TRBJ2-1; 7 bases map to TRBD2. CDR3 length: 16 residues. Germline lookup yields CDR1 DFQATT and CDR2 SNEGSKA (reference sequence). J gave up 4 bases and V 1 base, and 10 bases lay outside the gene matches. CDR3 residues: CSARAEEAGIYNEQFF. The CDR3 DNA sequence: TGCAGTGCTAGAGCCGAGGAAGCGGGAATTTACAATGAGCAGTTCTTC.

V is TRBV18 and J is TRBJ2-5, with a tentative D call TRBD2 (6 bases). With 3 bases removed from V and 1 base from J, the gap between germline ends came to 15 bases. This CDR3 region has 16 residues. The germline gives CDR1 KGHSH, CDR2 LQKENI. CDR3 bases: TGTGCCAGCTCACCCGTGTTTGGCGGGACCCAAGAGACCCAGTACTTC. Protein: CASSPVFGGTQETQYF.

The chain uses TRBV11-2 and TRBJ2-1; 9 positions agree with TRBD2. The CDR3 covers 17 residues. V shed 6 bases, J shed 1 base, and the junction held 10 bases outside the gene matches. CDR1 SGHAT and CDR2 FQNNGV come from the germline V gene. For the CDR3, the DNA is TGTGCCAGCAGTGGTAGCGGGAGTGTGGGGTCCTACAATGAGCAGTTCTTC. Translating it yields CASSGSGSVGSYNEQFF.

This chain joins TRBV20-1 and TRBJ2-1, with 8 nucleotides matching TRBD1. Germline trimming cut 2 bases from V and 4 bases from J; bases unmatched to any gene: 7. Germline CDR1 and CDR2: DFQATT and SNEGSKA (reference sequence). This CDR3 region has 15 residues. The CDR3 loop reads CSARSPGQDYNEQFF. The CDR3, as DNA: TGCAGTGCTAGATCACCGGGACAGGATTACAATGAGCAGTTCTTC.

The rearrangement uses TRBV6-4 and TRBJ2-3; 7 bases map to TRBD2. In germline, CDR1 is MRHNA, CDR2 SNTAGT. Germline trimming cut 0 bases from V and 4 bases from J; bases unmatched to any gene: 7. The CDR3 sequence is 16 residues long. CDR3 protein: CASSDSIGGGADTQYF. The CDR3 DNA reads as TGTGCCAGCAGTGACTCGATTGGGGGGGGTGCAGATACGCAGTATTTT.

The rearrangement joins TRBV18 to TRBJ2-7; 7 bases agree with TRBD1. J lost 3 bases, V lost 4 bases, and 6 bases had no gene match. CDR1 is KGHSH, CDR2 LQKENI, per germline. This CDR3 comprises 14 residues. CDR3 amino acids: CASSQQGFRYEQYF. CDR3 nucleotide sequence: TGTGCCAGCTCACAACAGGGGTTCCGCTACGAGCAGTACTTC.